This TCR beta chain was identified in a study of blood T cells in healthy people across ages. A J-beta primer mix and a sample-barcoded 5' primer were used in a second PCR of roughly 6 to 11 cycles. One entry per CDR3 protein, called by TCRdb with MiXCR from the 5' RACE reads. Of some 930,000 distinct CDR3 sequences listed, around 29% are singletons. This same sample was also part of a study on T cells of mothers and their children.

Sequenced sample: blood. The source is a woman between 40 and 50 years old in good health.

As DNA, the CDR3 is TGTGCCACCGATACAGGGATCGGTAGGACTGAAGCTTTCTTT. It translates to CATDTGIGRTEAFF. The chain links TRBV7-2 to TRBJ1-1, with a possible D match to TRBD1 (6 bases). Trimming removed 10 bases from V and 5 bases from J, with 20 bases in between. The CDR3 has 14 amino acids. Per germline, CDR1 SGHTA and CDR2 FQGNSA.